Each of the 7 T cell receptor beta chains below was sequenced from the same sample in a study of blood T cell repertoires in COVID-19. Produced via immunoSEQ multiplex PCR; TCRdb's table is partial and in-frame only. The data hold some 120,000 clones, with around 74% observed a single time. Sequencing input: peripheral blood. All receptors come from an older man with COVID-19, enrolled during active disease.

The chain couples TRBV12-3 or TRBV12-4 to TRBJ1-6, with a weak D call TRBD1 (5 bases). Between the trimmed V and J ends, which lost 8 bases and 9 bases, there was a span of 11 bases. The CDR3 loop spans 12 amino acids. This CDR3 reads CASGQQGSPLHF. CDR3 DNA: TGTGCCAGCGGGCAGCAGGGTTCACCCCTCCACTTT.

The chain joins TRBV3-1 (or the pseudogene TRBV3-2) to TRBJ2-5; 7 nucleotides line up with TRBD1. The CDR3 loop spans 16 amino acids. V gave up 6 bases and J gave up 1 base; unmatched junction bases: 11. Germline CDR1 LGHDT, CDR2 YNNKEL (reference sequence). The CDR3 loop is CASSPPSTGPQETQYF. In DNA form, the CDR3 reads TGTGCCAGCAGTCCACCTTCGACAGGGCCCCAAGAGACCCAGTACTTC.

This chain uses TRBV15 with TRBJ2-5; D remains ambiguous. Trimming cost V 1 base and J 1 base, with 7 bases left between them. Germline CDR1 and CDR2: LNHNV and YYDKDF (reference sequence). This CDR3 spans 14 amino acids. CDR3 region: CATSRGEFQETQYF. In nucleotides, the CDR3 is TGTGCCACCAGCAGAGGCGAGTTCCAAGAGACCCAGTACTTC.

The genes are TRBV11-2 and TRBJ2-2, with 7 bases identical to TRBD2. The CDR3 totals 16 residues. Germline CDR1 is SGHAT and CDR2 is FQNNGV. The ends lost 5 bases at V and 4 bases at J; junction bases unmatched: 10. CDR3 region: CASSPARGRATGELFF. The CDR3 region has the DNA TGTGCCAGCAGCCCCGCCCGCGGGAGAGCCACCGGGGAGCTGTTTTTT.

The genes are TRBV7-9 and TRBJ1-1; D ambiguous. Germline V gene sequence: CDR1 SEHNR, CDR2 FQNEAQ (reference sequence). V gave up 6 bases and J gave up 0 bases, with 5 bases separating them. The CDR3 is 12 residues long. Written as DNA, the CDR3 is TGTGCCAGCAGTCTTATGAACACTGAAGCTTTCTTT. Translation gives CASSLMNTEAFF.

This clone appeared a single time. For the CDR3, the DNA is TGCGCCAGCAGCTCGGGACAGGGGACCTACGAGCAGTACTTC. Protein sequence: CASSSGQGTYEQYF. This rearrangement joins TRBV5-1 to TRBJ2-7, with TRBD1 identical over 10 bases. The germline CDR1 and CDR2 sequences are SGHRS and YFSETQ. This CDR3 has 14 residues. Trimming took 3 bases from V and 2 from J; bases not matched to a gene: 2.

The rearrangement joins TRBV6-5 to TRBJ1-3; D may be TRBD1 (6 bases). This CDR3 comprises 16 residues. V was clipped by 0 bases and J by 4 bases, with 13 bases between them. The germline V gene has CDR1 MNHEY and CDR2 SVGAGI. CDR3 loop: CASSYSGGRLGNTIYF. The CDR3 DNA reads TGTGCCAGCAGTTACTCCGGGGGGCGGCTCGGAAACACCATATATTTT.